A single sample is the source of the 31 T cell receptor beta chains below, sequenced in a study of human T cells and chemical hapten exposure. TCRdb fed the RACE reads into MiXCR, producing one record per CDR3 protein. The table shows roughly 81,000 distinct CDR3 sequences, with about 8.5% occurring only once. Time point described: pre-sensitization, week 0. Documented treatment: therapeutic diphenylcyclopropenone sensitization with weekly scalp DPC. Material: whole blood, obtained in connection with sensitization to the hapten diphenylcyclopropenone (DPC). Every receptor here comes from a man in his forties with alopecia areata. Some clones in this sample may be carry-over from other donors' samples.

This clonotype appeared many times. The chain joins TRBV10-1 to TRBJ1-5; TRBD1 aligns across 7 bases. CDR1 is WNHNN and CDR2 is SYGVQD in the germline V gene (reference sequence). Trimming cost V 7 bases and J 5 bases; bases outside gene matches: 8. The CDR3 contains 14 residues. For the CDR3, the DNA is TGCGCCAGCATAGGGGACAGAAGAGATCAGCCCCAGCATTTT. This codes for CASIGDRRDQPQHF.

The CDR3 is CSVGLQGHGFRFF. The CDR3, as DNA: TGCAGCGTTGGACTACAGGGCCATGGGTTTCGGTTCTTC. The rearrangement joins TRBV29-1 to TRBJ2-1, with D perhaps matching TRBD1 (6 bases). The CDR3 has 13 residues. Trimming shortened V by 4 bases and J by 15 bases, and 22 bases separated the two germline ends. Per germline, CDR1 SQVTM and CDR2 ANQGSEA.

This clonotype was seen a handful of times. The chain joins TRBV11-2 to TRBJ2-1, with 12 bases identical to TRBD2. The V and J ends lost 0 bases and 10 bases, in that order; junction bases with no gene match: 7. The CDR3 has 16 residues. CDR1 and CDR2 from the germline V gene are SGHAT and FQNNGV. The CDR3 loop is CASSLELSSGRGEQFF. Here the CDR3 DNA reads TGTGCCAGCAGCTTAGAGCTTTCTAGCGGGAGGGGGGAGCAGTTCTTC.

This clonotype has more than one count but fewer than ten. The V and J genes are TRBV12-3 or TRBV12-4 and TRBJ1-2; D remains ambiguous. V gave up 4 bases and J gave up 4 bases, with 13 bases separating them. CDR3 size: 14 residues. The CDR3, as DNA: TGTGCCAGCAGTTCTAGGGTTTTAGGCTATGGCTACACCTTC. This encodes CASSSRVLGYGYTF.

This clonotype was found many times. This chain connects TRBV6-5 to TRBJ2-1, with 8 bases lining up with TRBD2. V trimming: 0 bases; J trimming: 2 bases; junction bases outside the gene matches: 6. CDR1 and CDR2 (germline): MNHEY, SVGAGI. The CDR3 contains 17 residues. The CDR3 nucleotides are TGTGCCAGCAGTTACTCCGGGGGGGCTCGCCCCTACAATGAGCAGTTCTTC. Translated, it gives CASSYSGGARPYNEQFF.

The sample holds many counts of this clonotype. The chain employs TRBV12-3 or TRBV12-4 and TRBJ2-5, with D perhaps TRBD1 or TRBD2 (6 bases each). This CDR3 spans 14 amino acids. V was clipped by 5 bases and J by 5 bases, with 15 bases between them. The CDR3 loop is CASSLLEGGETQYF. The CDR3 coding sequence is TGTGCCAGCAGTCTCCTAGAAGGGGGGGAGACCCAGTACTTC.

This clonotype was detected many times. The chain couples TRBV20-1 to TRBJ1-6; 9 nucleotides line up with TRBD1. This CDR3 region has 14 residues. The junction had 6 bases not matched to a gene; V was cut back by 5 bases and J by 7 bases. Germline CDR1 is DFQATT and CDR2 is SNEGSKA (reference sequence). CDR3 region: CSAGLTGGNSPLHF. The CDR3, as DNA: TGCAGTGCTGGATTGACAGGGGGGAATTCACCCCTCCACTTT.

This clonotype turned up a few times. The rearrangement uses TRBV4-2 and TRBJ1-1, with D possibly matching TRBD1 (5 bases). The germline V gene encodes CDR1 LGHNA and CDR2 YNFKEQ. Trimming cost V 2 bases and J 4 bases, with 8 bases left between them. The CDR3 runs to 13 residues. The CDR3 is CASSQLQGTEAFF. The CDR3 DNA follows: TGTGCCAGCAGCCAACTGCAGGGCACTGAAGCTTTCTTT.

This clonotype was seen many times. The chain recombines TRBV5-1 with TRBJ1-1, with 7 bases matching TRBD1. Germline V gene sequence: CDR1 SGHRS, CDR2 YFSETQ. The CDR3 has 13 residues. The J segment lost 10 bases and the V segment lost 4 bases, leaving 10 bases of the junction unmatched. The CDR3 here is CASSRPGQSSAFF. CDR3 sequence (DNA): TGCGCCAGCAGCCGGCCGGGACAGTCGTCAGCTTTCTTT.

This clonotype was observed a few times. The V gene is TRBV29-1, the J gene TRBJ2-1; weak D call: TRBD2 (5 bases). CDR1 is SQVTM, CDR2 ANQGSEA, per germline. The V gene lost 4 bases and the J gene lost 6 bases, with 16 bases spanning the gap. This CDR3 region has 14 residues. The CDR3 reads CSVVPSGGVNEQFF. The CDR3 nucleotides are TGCAGCGTTGTTCCCAGCGGAGGTGTCAATGAGCAGTTCTTC.

The rearrangement links TRBV4-2 to TRBJ2-1; D call uncertain. With 4 bases removed from V and 3 bases from J, the gap between germline ends came to 10 bases. Looked up from germline, CDR1 is LGHNA and CDR2 is YNFKEQ. The CDR3 extends over 14 amino acids. CDR3 residues: CASSPPRNYNEQFF. Written as DNA, the CDR3 is TGTGCCAGCAGCCCACCTAGGAACTACAATGAGCAGTTCTTC.

At least ten counts were recorded for this clonotype. The chain combines TRBV20-1 with TRBJ1-1; D uncertain. The CDR3 has 12 residues. Trimming cost V 0 bases and J 6 bases, with 8 bases left between them. The germline gives CDR1 DFQATT, CDR2 SNEGSKA (reference sequence). CDR3 residues: CSARDTSAEAFF. The CDR3 nucleotides are TGCAGTGCTAGAGACACGAGTGCTGAAGCTTTCTTT.

This rearrangement joins TRBV7-2 to TRBJ2-5, with 8 bases identical to TRBD1. The CDR3 has 14 amino acids. CDR1 is SGHTA and CDR2 is FQGNSA in the germline V gene. The J segment lost 6 bases and the V segment lost 4 bases, leaving 7 bases of the junction unmatched. CDR3 loop: CASSSSNRGKTQYF. The CDR3 nucleotides are TGTGCCAGCAGCTCGTCAAACAGGGGGAAGACCCAGTACTTC.

This clonotype has at least ten counts. The chain uses TRBV30 and TRBJ2-2, with D perhaps given as TRBD1 or TRBD2 (5 bases each). Trimming left V 3 bases short and J 1 base short, with 9 bases between. From germline, CDR1 is GTSNPN and CDR2 SVGIG (reference sequence). The CDR3 loop spans 14 amino acids. The DNA of the CDR3 is TGTGCCTGGAGACGGGGCCAGAACACCGGGGAGCTGTTTTTT. This encodes CAWRRGQNTGELFF.

V usage is TRBV15 and J usage is TRBJ2-5; 7 bases are a match to TRBD1. The CDR3 consists of 13 residues. CDR1 and CDR2 (germline): LNHNV, YYDKDF (reference sequence). The V and J ends lost 3 bases and 5 bases, in that order; junction bases with no gene match: 3. The CDR3 DNA reads as TGTGCCACCAGCAGGTTACAGGGGGAGACCCAGTACTTC. It is translated as CATSRLQGETQYF.

The V gene is TRBV19, the J gene TRBJ2-3; D gene uncertain. Germline assignment: CDR1 LNHDA and CDR2 SQIVND (reference sequence). CDR3 length: 13 residues. With 3 bases removed from V and 3 bases from J, the gap between germline ends came to 7 bases. The CDR3 coding sequence is TGTGCCAGTAGTATGAAGGTGACAGATACGCAGTATTTT. This encodes CASSMKVTDTQYF.

This clonotype was recorded at least ten times. The rearrangement links TRBV28 to TRBJ1-2; D possibly corresponds to TRBD1 (6 bases). The V end was cut by 8 bases, the J end by 3 bases, with 13 bases between. Germline V gene lookup returns CDR1 MDHEN and CDR2 SYDVKM. This CDR3 is 13 amino acids long. CDR3: CASGGGRDYGYTF. CDR3 nucleotide sequence: TGTGCCAGCGGTGGGGGGCGCGACTATGGCTACACCTTC.

This sequence joins TRBV29-1 and TRBJ2-7; TRBD1 matches 7 bases. Germline-derived CDR1 and CDR2 are SQVTM and ANQGSEA. This CDR3 region has 13 residues. The V and J ends lost 6 bases and 3 bases, in that order; junction bases with no gene match: 8. CDR3 protein: CSVRATGIYEQYF. The CDR3 DNA reads as TGCAGCGTGAGGGCGACAGGGATCTACGAGCAGTACTTC.

The rearrangement joins TRBV29-1 to TRBJ2-3, with 7 bases matching TRBD2. Trimming took 5 bases from V and 3 from J; bases not matched to a gene: 11. The germline CDR1 and CDR2 sequences are SQVTM and ANQGSEA. This CDR3 is built from 15 residues. CDR3 residues: CSVILAAERTDTQYF. CDR3 coding DNA: TGCAGCGTTATTCTAGCGGCGGAGAGGACAGATACGCAGTATTTT.

J is TRBJ2-7 and V is TRBV4-2; 9 bases match TRBD2. Germline CDR1 LGHNA, CDR2 YNFKEQ. Losses at the gene ends were 2 bases for V and 2 bases for J; bases not matched to a gene: 4. The CDR3 runs 15 residues. CDR3 sequence: CASSQLAGITYEQYF. In DNA, the CDR3 is TGTGCCAGCAGCCAACTAGCGGGGATAACCTACGAGCAGTACTTC.

This clonotype was counted between two and nine times. The V call is TRBV3-1, the J call TRBJ2-2; TRBD2 might be the D (6 bases). This CDR3 has 16 amino acids. V was shortened by 2 bases and J by 0 bases, with 10 bases between the two germline ends. Germline V lookup: CDR1 LGHDT, CDR2 YNNKEL (reference sequence). The chain's CDR3 is CASSQRRAPNTGELFF. As DNA, the CDR3 is TGTGCCAGCAGCCAAAGGAGGGCCCCGAACACCGGGGAGCTGTTTTTT.

This clonotype has just a few counts. V is TRBV30 and J is TRBJ2-3, with no clear D. The V end lost 0 bases, the J end lost 6 bases, and 16 bases lay between the germline ends. The CDR3 is 15 residues long. From germline, CDR1 is GTSNPN and CDR2 SVGIG (reference sequence). The CDR3 DNA is TGTGCCTGGAGTGTTGAAGGCGGCCCTGGGGATACGCAGTATTTT. Translating gives CAWSVEGGPGDTQYF.

This clonotype was counted ten times or more. This sequence joins TRBV19 and TRBJ2-1; D is uncertain. There are 16 residues in the CDR3. Germline lookup yields CDR1 LNHDA and CDR2 SQIVND (reference sequence). V was pared by 7 bases and J by 8 bases, with 24 bases between. The CDR3 here is CASTSLTGPGFDEQFF. The CDR3 DNA reads as TGTGCCAGTACCTCTTTGACCGGGCCAGGCTTCGATGAGCAGTTCTTC.

This clonotype has at least ten counts. V and J are TRBV27 and TRBJ2-7, with TRBD1 matching 7 bases. CDR3 size: 15 residues. The trim removed 5 bases at V and 0 bases at J, leaving 7 bases unmatched. The V gene's germline CDR1 is MNHEY and CDR2 SMNVEV (reference sequence). The CDR3 nucleotides are TGTGCCAGCAGTACGGACAGGTTACGCTCCTACGAGCAGTACTTC. It translates to CASSTDRLRSYEQYF.

This clonotype turned up a few times. This chain links TRBV5-1 with TRBJ2-3; D may be TRBD2 (6 bases). The CDR3 is 16 residues long. V was shortened by 2 bases and J by 1 base, with 14 bases between the two germline ends. Germline V gene sequence: CDR1 SGHRS, CDR2 YFSETQ. In DNA form, the CDR3 reads TGCGCCAGCAGCTTAGGCGCGCGGGATGGCACAGATACGCAGTATTTT. Translating gives CASSLGARDGTDTQYF.

The chain has TRBV29-1 and TRBJ2-3, with D unresolved. The germline V gene has CDR1 SQVTM and CDR2 ANQGSEA. This CDR3 region has 14 residues. V was trimmed by 8 bases and J by 0 bases, leaving 15 bases between them. CDR3 nucleotide sequence: TGCAGCTCCCAGGAGCACACTAGCACAGATACGCAGTATTTT. This codes for CSSQEHTSTDTQYF.

V usage is TRBV3-1 and J usage is TRBJ1-5; weak D call: TRBD1 (6 bases). V was shortened by 2 bases and J by 5 bases, with 19 bases between the two germline ends. CDR1 and CDR2 (germline): LGHDT, YNNKEL (reference sequence). The CDR3 covers 17 residues. The CDR3, as DNA: TGTGCCAGCAGCCAAAGTCTCATAGGTGGGGGCGATCAGCCCCAGCATTTT. Translating gives CASSQSLIGGGDQPQHF.

This clonotype was recorded a few times. This chain uses TRBV4-3 with TRBJ1-5; no clear D. Germline values: CDR1 LGHNA, CDR2 YSLEER. The CDR3 length is 14 residues. The germline V and J ends were trimmed by 1 base and 5 bases, with 9 bases remaining between them. The CDR3 nucleotides read TGCGCCAGCAGCCAAGCTTTAGGTGATCAGCCCCAGCATTTT. Protein sequence: CASSQALGDQPQHF.

This clonotype was recorded many times. The chain combines TRBV28 with TRBJ2-7; unclear D gene. The germline V gene encodes CDR1 MDHEN and CDR2 SYDVKM. CDR3 size: 14 residues. V was cut by 6 bases and J by 0 bases, with 12 bases left in between. The CDR3 region is CASRNLENSYEQYF. The CDR3 DNA reads TGTGCCAGCAGGAACCTGGAAAACTCCTACGAGCAGTACTTC.

This clonotype showed up just a few times. The chain employs TRBV7-9 and TRBJ1-3; 7 nucleotides align to TRBD1. The CDR3 extends over 16 amino acids. Germline V gene sequence: CDR1 SEHNR, CDR2 FQNEAQ (reference sequence). V gave up 3 bases and J gave up 7 bases; unmatched junction bases: 12. CDR3 nucleotides: TGTGCCAGCAGCTTTTACGGGACAGTTGGATCTAACACCATATATTTT. It is translated as CASSFYGTVGSNTIYF.

This clonotype was counted at least ten times. J is TRBJ2-7 and V is TRBV29-1; possibly TRBD1 or TRBD2 for D (6 bases each). V was pared by 3 bases and J by 2 bases, with 11 bases between. Per germline, CDR1 SQVTM and CDR2 ANQGSEA. This CDR3 spans 13 amino acids. The CDR3 reads CSVEGGPAYEQYF. The DNA of the CDR3 is TGCAGCGTTGAGGGGGGCCCGGCCTACGAGCAGTACTTC.